The 29 T cell receptor beta chains below all came from one sample that was sequenced in a study of early T cells in non-severe SARS-CoV-2 infection. TCRdb reprocessed the 5' RACE reads via MiXCR and lists one record per CDR3 protein. The repertoire holds about 25,000 distinct CDR3 sequences, roughly 4% seen once, with under 13% in the top ten. Sequencing was done on a sample of whole blood. The receptors were sampled from an adult who was a healthcare worker with PCR-confirmed SARS-CoV-2 infection or an uninfected control (not recorded which).

This clonotype was counted ten times or more. This sequence joins TRBV28 and TRBJ2-3, with 7 bases aligning to TRBD1. V shed 3 bases and J 4 bases; nucleotides not matched to a gene: 16. This CDR3 is built from 18 residues. From germline, CDR1 is MDHEN and CDR2 SYDVKM. CDR3 protein: CASSFALRQGERADTQYF. The DNA for the CDR3 is TGTGCCAGCAGTTTTGCCCTGCGTCAGGGGGAGAGGGCAGATACGCAGTATTTT.

In its sample, this clonotype was seen a few times. One end of the junction is discordant with germline, which a read error may explain. The V and J genes are TRBV5-6 and TRBJ1-5, with D tentatively TRBD1 (6 bases). Germline V CDR1 and CDR2: SGHDT, YYEEEE. This CDR3 contains 15 residues. CDR3 residues: CAISTGLGGNQPQHF. In DNA form, the CDR3 reads TGTGCCATCAGCACAGGGTTAGGGGGAAATCAGCCCCAGCATTTT.

This clonotype has only a few counts. The chain links TRBV6-5 to TRBJ2-4; TRBD2 is a possible D gene (6 bases). The germline V and J ends were trimmed by 1 base and 5 bases, with 12 bases remaining between them. Germline values: CDR1 MNHEY, CDR2 SVGAGI. The CDR3 spans 15 residues. The CDR3 DNA reads TGTGCCAGCAGTTACTGGGAAACGGGAGAAAACATTCAGTACTTC. Amino acid sequence: CASSYWETGENIQYF.

The sample holds many counts of this clonotype. The J gene is TRBJ2-6, the V gene TRBV7-9, with TRBD1 matching over 8 bases. Germline V gene sequence: CDR1 SEHNR, CDR2 FQNEAQ (reference sequence). The junction had 5 bases not matched to a gene; V was cut back by 5 bases and J by 2 bases. This CDR3 has 16 residues. The CDR3 region has the DNA TGTGCCAGCAGCACGGACAGGGTAACTGGGGCCAACGTCCTGACTTTC. Protein product: CASSTDRVTGANVLTF.

This clonotype has at least ten counts. The J gene is TRBJ2-7, the V gene TRBV20-1; TRBD1 matches 7 bases. This CDR3 is 16 amino acids long. Trimming removed 3 bases from V and 2 bases from J; junction bases left unmatched: 13. Germline V gene sequence: CDR1 DFQATT, CDR2 SNEGSKA (reference sequence). The CDR3 reads CSARALRDRVPYEQYF. The CDR3 DNA is TGCAGTGCTAGGGCCCTCCGGGACAGAGTTCCCTACGAGCAGTACTTC.

This clonotype appeared many times. V is TRBV19 and J is TRBJ1-2, with TRBD1 as a possible D gene (6 bases). V lost 3 bases and J 7 bases, leaving 18 bases between the germline ends. Germline loops: CDR1 LNHDA, CDR2 SQIVND (reference sequence). The length of the CDR3 is 15 residues. CDR3 sequence (DNA): TGTGCCAGTAGTATCTCGGGAACAGGGAAGGCTGGCTACACCTTC. It encodes CASSISGTGKAGYTF.

This clonotype was detected many times. The genes are TRBV5-1 and TRBJ1-1; the D gene is possibly TRBD1 (6 bases). The V and J ends lost 0 bases and 3 bases respectively, with 12 bases between them. The germline V gene encodes CDR1 SGHRS and CDR2 YFSETQ. This CDR3 has 15 amino acids. The CDR3 nucleotides are TGCGCCAGCAGCTTGGAACAGGGAGGGTACACTGAAGCTTTCTTT. This codes for CASSLEQGGYTEAFF.

In its sample, this clonotype was seen a few times. This rearrangement joins TRBV30 to TRBJ2-1, with TRBD2 matching over 8 bases. The CDR3 totals 15 residues. Germline lookup yields CDR1 GTSNPN and CDR2 SVGIG (reference sequence). The V gene end was trimmed by 8 bases and the J gene end by 5 bases; junction bases not matched to a gene: 14. As DNA, the CDR3 is TGTGCCCGGGGTGGGAGACTAGCGTTGAACAATGAGCAGTTCTTC. This gives the protein CARGGRLALNNEQFF.

This clonotype was detected a few times. The chain uses TRBV30 and TRBJ2-1, with TRBD2 identical over 7 bases. Germline loops: CDR1 GTSNPN, CDR2 SVGIG (reference sequence). The CDR3 sequence is 15 residues long. V gave up 4 bases and J gave up 3 bases; unmatched junction bases: 9. The CDR3 coding sequence is TGTGCCTGGACCCGGGCTAGCGGAAGCTACAATGAGCAGTTCTTC. Its protein is CAWTRASGSYNEQFF.

Ten or more counts support this clonotype. This chain joins TRBV6-6 and TRBJ2-7, with 7 bases aligning to TRBD1. The CDR3 spans 15 residues. Trimming took 2 bases from V and 3 from J; bases not matched to a gene: 7. Germline V gives CDR1 MNHNY, CDR2 SVGAGI (reference sequence). CDR3 amino acids: CASSYNLGQIYEQYF. The CDR3 nucleotides are TGTGCCAGCAGTTACAACCTGGGACAGATCTACGAGCAGTACTTC.

This clonotype is judged medium-sized. This rearrangement joins TRBV20-1 to TRBJ2-7; 8 positions match TRBD2. Germline V CDR1 and CDR2: DFQATT, SNEGSKA (reference sequence). This CDR3 is 16 amino acids long. V was clipped by 0 bases and J by 0 bases; unmatched bases: 7. CDR3 nucleotides: TGCAGTGCTAGAGATCCAGCGGGAGAACCCTCCTACGAGCAGTACTTC. This gives the protein CSARDPAGEPSYEQYF.

This clonotype appeared many times. J is TRBJ2-3 and V is TRBV3-1; perhaps TRBD1 as D (5 bases). V was clipped by 1 base and J by 3 bases, with 14 bases between them. CDR1 and CDR2 from the germline V gene are LGHDT and YNNKEL (reference sequence). There are 16 residues in the CDR3. The DNA for the CDR3 is TGTGCCAGCAGCCAAGCTCTGGCGGCAGGGACAGATACGCAGTATTTT. It is translated as CASSQALAAGTDTQYF.

V and J are TRBV20-1 and TRBJ2-7; perhaps TRBD2 as D (5 bases). V lost 3 bases, J lost 0 bases, and 15 bases lay in between. The CDR3 totals 15 residues. The germline gives CDR1 DFQATT, CDR2 SNEGSKA (reference sequence). CDR3 loop: CSASPPADHSYEQYF. The CDR3 DNA follows: TGCAGTGCTAGTCCCCCAGCGGATCACTCCTACGAGCAGTACTTC.

This clonotype has a count of ten or more. The rearrangement uses TRBV27 and TRBJ2-1, with 9 nucleotides matching TRBD2. Germline V lookup: CDR1 MNHEY, CDR2 SMNVEV (reference sequence). The junction had 5 bases not matched to a gene; V was cut back by 6 bases and J by 2 bases. This CDR3 is built from 15 residues. In DNA, the CDR3 is TGTGCCAGCAGACCAAGCGGGAGGACCTACAATGAGCAGTTCTTC. Its translation: CASRPSGRTYNEQFF.

The J gene is TRBJ1-1, the V gene TRBV2; 7 bases are shared with TRBD1. After removal of 11 bases from V and 0 bases from J, the junction contained 6 bases not matched to a gene. Germline CDR1 reads SNHLY; CDR2 reads FYNNEI. CDR3 length equals 13 residues. The CDR3 sequence: CALQGGVNTEAFF. CDR3 sequence (DNA): TGTGCCCTCCAGGGGGGCGTGAACACTGAAGCTTTCTTT.

This clonotype was seen at least ten times. The V and J genes are TRBV5-1 and TRBJ2-1, with 7 bases lining up with TRBD1. Looked up from germline, CDR1 is SGHRS and CDR2 is YFSETQ. CDR3 length equals 16 residues. The V segment lost 2 bases and the J segment 4 bases; nucleotides outside the gene matches: 9. CDR3 nucleotide sequence: TGCGCCAGCAGCTTACGACAGGGAATCGCTTACAATGAGCAGTTCTTC. It codes for CASSLRQGIAYNEQFF.

This chain connects TRBV5-4 to TRBJ2-1; D might be TRBD2 (5 bases). The CDR3 length is 13 residues. Per the germline V gene, CDR1 is SGHNT and CDR2 is YYREEE (reference sequence). V was trimmed by 1 base and J by 7 bases, leaving 9 bases between them. For the CDR3, the DNA is TGTGCCAGCAGCTTGCCTAGCCTGAATGAGCAGTTCTTC. Its translation: CASSLPSLNEQFF.

This clonotype came up many times. V is TRBV27 and J is TRBJ1-1; 8 nucleotides match TRBD1. This CDR3 has 15 residues. After removal of 2 bases from V and 5 bases from J, the junction contained 7 bases not matched to a gene. Germline assignment: CDR1 MNHEY and CDR2 SMNVEV (reference sequence). The CDR3 sequence: CASSLRQGKGTEAFF. The CDR3 region has the DNA TGTGCCAGCAGTTTAAGACAGGGGAAAGGAACTGAAGCTTTCTTT.

This clonotype was observed at least ten times. The chain uses TRBV19 and TRBJ1-2; D is undetermined. The germline V and J ends were trimmed by 3 bases and 6 bases, with 11 bases remaining between them. This CDR3 comprises 13 residues. The germline V gene has CDR1 LNHDA and CDR2 SQIVND (reference sequence). CDR3: CASSMGRLDGYTF. The CDR3 nucleotides are TGTGCCAGTAGTATGGGGAGACTCGATGGCTACACCTTC.

In this sample, this clonotype turned up many times. This chain uses TRBV7-9 with TRBJ2-7, with D perhaps TRBD2 (5 bases). Per the germline V gene, CDR1 is SEHNR and CDR2 is FQNEAQ (reference sequence). Trimming stripped 10 bases from V and 3 bases from J, with 13 bases between. The CDR3 has 12 amino acids. This CDR3 reads CAIPGEGYEQYF. The CDR3 region has the DNA TGTGCCATCCCCGGCGAGGGCTACGAGCAGTACTTC.

Many counts were recorded for this clonotype. CDR3 protein: CASSPPGLAGLLYGQYF. The CDR3 region has the DNA TGCGCCAGCAGTCCCCCCGGACTAGCGGGACTACTCTATGGGCAGTACTTC. The chain combines TRBV10-2 with TRBJ2-7; 12 bases fit TRBD2. The germline gives CDR1 WSHSY, CDR2 SAAADI. The CDR3 contains 17 residues. V lost 5 bases to trimming and J lost 9 bases; unmatched junction nucleotides: 17.

The chain employs TRBV5-8 and TRBJ2-7; 7 nucleotides line up with TRBD1. Unmatched junction bases numbered 5, after V lost 7 bases and J lost 4 bases. The CDR3 is 12 amino acids. Germline CDR1 SGHTS, CDR2 YDEGEE. CDR3 amino acids: CASSTGAYEQYF. The CDR3 DNA reads as TGTGCCAGCTCCACAGGGGCATACGAGCAGTACTTC. Full variable domain (missing parts from reference TRBV5-8 and TRBJ2-7): EAGVTQSPTHLIKTRGQQATLRCSPISGHTSVYWYQQALGLGLQFLLWYDEGEERNRGNFPPRFSGRQFPNYSSELNVNALELEDSALYLCASSTGAYEQYFGPGTRLTVT.

At least ten counts were recorded for this clonotype. The genes are TRBV27 and TRBJ2-5; 10 bases are a match to TRBD1. There are 16 residues in the CDR3. V was clipped by 7 bases and J by 3 bases; unmatched bases: 11. Germline CDR1 reads MNHEY; CDR2 reads SMNVEV (reference sequence). The CDR3 DNA reads as TGTGCCAGCAAAATAGGCCCAGGGACAGGGGAAGAGACCCAGTACTTC. It encodes CASKIGPGTGEETQYF.

This clonotype appeared many times. The V call is TRBV12-3 or TRBV12-4, the J call TRBJ1-1, with 7 bases matching TRBD1. The CDR3 spans 13 residues. Unmatched junction bases numbered 6, after V lost 6 bases and J lost 5 bases. CDR3 region: CASSSTGRTEAFF. In DNA, the CDR3 is TGTGCCAGCAGCTCGACAGGGAGGACTGAAGCTTTCTTT.

This clonotype has a handful of counts. The rearrangement joins TRBV12-3 or TRBV12-4 to TRBJ2-7, with D tentatively TRBD2 (5 bases). This CDR3 has 13 residues. With 5 bases removed from V and 5 bases from J, the gap between germline ends came to 13 bases. The CDR3 is CASSRGPADEQYF. The CDR3 region has the DNA TGTGCCAGCAGTCGCGGGCCGGCCGACGAGCAGTACTTC.

This clonotype was seen repeatedly, ten times or more. The V and J genes are TRBV7-8 and TRBJ1-4; no firm D call. Germline-derived CDR1 and CDR2 are SGHVS and FQNEAQ. The CDR3 has 15 amino acids. Between the trimmed V and J ends, which lost 5 bases and 8 bases, there was a span of 18 bases. This CDR3 reads CASSPRPALGEKLFF. As DNA, the CDR3 is TGTGCCAGCAGCCCCAGGCCAGCCCTCGGGGAAAAACTGTTTTTT.

In its sample, this clonotype was seen many times. This sequence joins TRBV18 and TRBJ2-1, with D possibly TRBD1 on 6 matching bases. This CDR3 spans 14 amino acids. Trimming removed 8 bases from V and 7 bases from J, with 18 bases in between. Per germline, CDR1 KGHSH and CDR2 LQKENI. The DNA of the CDR3 is TGTGCCAGCCACAAGGGGACACAAGAGAATGAGCAGTTCTTC. This gives the protein CASHKGTQENEQFF.

This clonotype was seen many times. The chain joins TRBV6-2 or TRBV6-3 to TRBJ1-1; TRBD1 agrees at 8 bases. The CDR3 runs 14 residues. V shed 5 bases, J shed 5 bases, and the junction held 7 bases outside the gene matches. The germline gives CDR1 MNHEY, CDR2 SVGEGT. The CDR3 is CASSNQGARTEAFF. CDR3 bases: TGTGCCAGCAGTAACCAGGGGGCCAGAACTGAAGCTTTCTTT.

The V call is TRBV3-1, the J call TRBJ2-7; D gene uncertain. Germline loops: CDR1 LGHDT, CDR2 YNNKEL (reference sequence). This CDR3 is 13 amino acids long. Trimming removed 1 base at V and 3 bases at J, with 7 bases between. The CDR3 protein is CASSQAYGYEQYF. CDR3 bases: TGTGCCAGCAGCCAAGCCTACGGCTACGAGCAGTACTTC.